The next 32 T cell receptor beta chains were all read from a single sample in a study of shared clonotypes between healthy human individuals. Assay: immunoSEQ multiplex PCR; the TCRdb copy retains only in-frame clones and omits some. Among approximately 810,000 clones, 80% to 95% were seen once, and the ten largest hold less than 25%. CD45RO-negative cells were positively selected for CCR7, leaving out terminally differentiated effector memory CD45RA+ cells. Source material: naive CD8+ T cells sorted from blood. The source of these receptors is a man aged 25-40 years in good health.

V and J are TRBV7-9 and TRBJ2-7; TRBD1 agrees at 12 bases. CDR3 length: 15 residues. Germline lookup yields CDR1 SEHNR and CDR2 FQNEAQ (reference sequence). J lost 4 bases, V lost 5 bases, and 6 bases had no gene match. CDR3 DNA: TGTGCCAGCAGCCCGGGGACAGGGGGCTTTTACGAGCAGTACTTC. Protein product: CASSPGTGGFYEQYF.

CDR3 DNA: TGTGCCAGCAGTTTAAATTCATTCTTGAACACTGAAGCTTTCTTT. Protein: CASSLNSFLNTEAFF. The chain uses TRBV27 and TRBJ1-1; no reliable D call. Germline V gene sequence: CDR1 MNHEY, CDR2 SMNVEV (reference sequence). The CDR3 consists of 15 residues. Trimming pared 2 bases from V and 0 bases from J, leaving 10 bases between.

The chain uses TRBV7-6 and TRBJ2-7, with D tentatively TRBD1 (6 bases). V lost 5 bases and J 4 bases, leaving 15 bases between the germline ends. CDR3 length equals 14 residues. CDR1 is SGHVS and CDR2 is FNYEAQ in the germline V gene. This CDR3 reads CASSLQGEGYEQYF. CDR3 bases: TGTGCCAGCAGCCTACAGGGCGAAGGGTACGAGCAGTACTTC.

The chain joins TRBV7-9 to TRBJ2-1, with D uncertain. Trimming removed 7 bases at V and 2 bases at J, with 12 bases between. CDR1 and CDR2 (germline): SEHNR, FQNEAQ (reference sequence). The CDR3 length is 14 residues. CDR3 loop: CASNLWGTYNEQFF. The CDR3 DNA reads as TGTGCCAGCAACTTGTGGGGAACCTACAATGAGCAGTTCTTC.

About this clone itself: The same CDR3 also results from other DNA sequences found in this sample. V gene TRBV7-9 combines with J gene TRBJ2-3; no clear D gene. Trimming cost V 0 bases and J 1 base, with 2 bases left between them. The CDR3 runs 13 residues. The germline gives CDR1 SEHNR, CDR2 FQNEAQ (reference sequence). The CDR3 is CASSLARTDTQYF. The CDR3, as DNA: TGTGCCAGCAGCTTAGCACGCACAGATACGCAGTATTTT.

The genes are TRBV9 and TRBJ2-7; possible D gene TRBD1, 6 bases. The V end lost 7 bases, the J end lost 5 bases, and 10 bases lay between the germline ends. The CDR3 is 11 residues long. CDR1 and CDR2 (germline): SGDLS, YYNGEE. CDR3 in DNA: TGTGCCAGCGGGACAATAAACGAGCAGTACTTC. This gives the protein CASGTINEQYF.

The V gene is TRBV2, the J gene TRBJ2-1; 7 bases fit TRBD2. Per germline, CDR1 SNHLY and CDR2 FYNNEI. This CDR3 contains 13 residues. J gave up 13 bases and V 3 bases, and 9 bases lay outside the gene matches. The CDR3 sequence is CASSDPVGGGQFF. The CDR3 region has the DNA TGTGCCAGCAGTGACCCCGTTGGCGGGGGTCAGTTCTTC.

The CDR3 here is CASRYSGRALNEQFF. The DNA of the CDR3 is TGTGCCAGCAGGTATAGCGGGAGGGCCCTCAATGAGCAGTTCTTC. The chain couples TRBV11-2 to TRBJ2-1; 11 nucleotides agree with TRBD2. The CDR3 is 15 amino acids. The J segment lost 6 bases and the V segment lost 6 bases, leaving 7 bases of the junction unmatched. Germline V gives CDR1 SGHAT, CDR2 FQNNGV.

The chain recombines TRBV5-1 with TRBJ2-6; 9 nucleotides line up with TRBD1. Germline CDR1 is SGHRS and CDR2 is YFSETQ. Losses at the gene ends were 4 bases for V and 4 bases for J; bases not matched to a gene: 6. This CDR3 region has 16 residues. The DNA of the CDR3 is TGCGCCAGCAGCGGTACAGGGGGCTCCGGGGCCAACGTCCTGACTTTC. This translates into CASSGTGGSGANVLTF.

In the case of this clone: A read error may explain this, as a much larger clone is one base away. The rearrangement links TRBV19 to TRBJ2-2; possibly TRBD1 or TRBD2 for D (6 bases each). Germline V gene data show CDR1 as LNHDA and CDR2 as SQIVND (reference sequence). Trimming removed 10 bases from V and 6 bases from J, with 24 bases in between. There are 16 residues in the CDR3. CDR3 in DNA: TGTGCCACAAGATGGGGGGCGTATACTGCCGCCGGGGAGCTGTTTTTT. This gives the protein CATRWGAYTAAGELFF.

J is TRBJ2-2 and V is TRBV11-2, with TRBD2 matching 7 bases. The CDR3 runs 17 residues. Trimming took 1 base from V and 8 from J; bases not matched to a gene: 13. Germline V gene sequence: CDR1 SGHAT, CDR2 FQNNGV. The CDR3, as DNA: TGTGCCAGCAGCTTAGTTGGGTTTGGAACTAGCGTTGGGGAGCTGTTTTTT. Translation gives CASSLVGFGTSVGELFF.

The V and J genes are TRBV5-4 and TRBJ2-4; 8 bases are shared with TRBD2. V lost 4 bases to trimming and J lost 1 base; unmatched junction nucleotides: 7. The germline V gene encodes CDR1 SGHNT and CDR2 YYREEE (reference sequence). The CDR3 is 16 residues long. CDR3 DNA: TGTGCCAGCAGCCATACTAGCGGCGTGGCCAAAAACATTCAGTACTTC. Protein: CASSHTSGVAKNIQYF.

On this clone itself: This specimen includes other DNA sequences encoding the same CDR3. CDR3 amino acids: CASSLAGYTDTQYF. CDR3 bases: TGTGCCAGCAGCTTAGCGGGGTACACAGATACGCAGTATTTT. The chain combines TRBV7-6 with TRBJ2-3; D unresolved. Germline V gene lookup returns CDR1 SGHVS and CDR2 FNYEAQ. The CDR3 covers 14 residues. V gave up 0 bases and J gave up 2 bases, with 6 bases separating them.

This rearrangement joins TRBV6-5 to TRBJ2-7; 7 bases match TRBD2. The CDR3 is 14 residues long. The V and J ends lost 8 bases and 1 base, in that order; junction bases with no gene match: 8. Germline CDR1 is MNHEY and CDR2 is SVGAGI. The CDR3, as DNA: TGTGCCAGCGCTAGCGGAACCTCATCCTACGAGCAGTACTTC. It codes for CASASGTSSYEQYF.

The CDR3 protein is CASSLGGIGPEETQYF. CDR3 in DNA: TGTGCCAGCAGCTTGGGTGGGATCGGTCCGGAAGAGACCCAGTACTTC. The V and J genes are TRBV5-5 and TRBJ2-5, with D unresolved. The germline V gene has CDR1 SGHKS and CDR2 YYEKEE (reference sequence). Trimming cost V 0 bases and J 3 bases, with 15 bases left between them. The CDR3 totals 16 residues.

The chain couples TRBV9 to TRBJ1-2; maybe TRBD1 (6 bases). V lost 4 bases to trimming and J lost 7 bases, with 11 bases between them. The CDR3 length is 12 residues. From germline, CDR1 is SGDLS and CDR2 YYNGEE. CDR3 in amino acids: CASSNRVGGYTF. The CDR3 nucleotides read TGTGCCAGCAGCAACAGGGTGGGTGGCTACACCTTC.

The chain uses TRBV27 and TRBJ1-5, with D possibly being TRBD1 (6 bases). Deletions cut 5 bases from V and 1 base from J, with 15 bases between. This CDR3 has 16 residues. CDR1 is MNHEY and CDR2 is SMNVEV in the germline V gene (reference sequence). The DNA for the CDR3 is TGTGCCAGCAGTCCTTACTCACAGGGAAGCAATCAGCCCCAGCATTTT. Residues: CASSPYSQGSNQPQHF.

The chain carries TRBV11-2 and TRBJ2-5; unclear D gene. There are 17 residues in the CDR3. CDR1 and CDR2 (germline): SGHAT, FQNNGV. V lost 4 bases, J lost 5 bases, and 23 bases lay in between. The CDR3 region is CASSSPSSGLQWETQYF. CDR3 DNA sequence: TGTGCCAGCAGCTCACCTTCCTCTGGCCTGCAATGGGAGACCCAGTACTTC.

V usage is TRBV11-2 and J usage is TRBJ2-7, with 9 positions matching TRBD2. This CDR3 is 14 amino acids long. V was clipped by 10 bases and J by 2 bases; unmatched bases: 9. Germline CDR1 is SGHAT and CDR2 is FQNNGV. In nucleotides, the CDR3 is TGTGCCACCGGATTAGCGGGAGTAACCTACGAGCAGTACTTC. Its protein is CATGLAGVTYEQYF.

DNA of the CDR3: TGTGCCAGCAGCCCGGGGGGGGCGTTCACTGAAGCTTTCTTT. It encodes CASSPGGAFTEAFF. The genes are TRBV27 and TRBJ1-1; TRBD1 is a possible D gene (6 bases). The CDR3 loop spans 14 amino acids. Germline V gene data show CDR1 as MNHEY and CDR2 as SMNVEV (reference sequence). Deletions cut 6 bases from V and 4 bases from J, with 15 bases between.

The chain joins TRBV9 to TRBJ2-7, with a tentative D call TRBD1 (6 bases). Trimming pared 4 bases from V and 3 bases from J, leaving 14 bases between. Germline V gives CDR1 SGDLS, CDR2 YYNGEE. This CDR3 comprises 14 residues. The CDR3 DNA reads TGTGCCAGCAGCACAGGACAGAAAGACTACGAGCAGTACTTC. It encodes CASSTGQKDYEQYF.

This clone was counted a single time. This CDR3 is also generated by other DNA sequences in the sample. V usage is TRBV27 and J usage is TRBJ2-2; 7 nucleotides match TRBD2. The germline V gene has CDR1 MNHEY and CDR2 SMNVEV (reference sequence). CDR3 length: 15 amino acids. After removal of 5 bases from V and 5 bases from J, the junction contained 8 bases not matched to a gene. The CDR3: CASSPWTGGTGELFF. The CDR3 region has the DNA TGTGCCAGCAGTCCTTGGACGGGAGGTACCGGGGAGCTGTTTTTT.

J is TRBJ1-3 and V is TRBV4-1, with D unclear. The V end lost 0 bases, the J end lost 1 base, and 7 bases lay between the germline ends. The CDR3 runs to 15 residues. The germline CDR1 and CDR2 sequences are MGHRA and YSYEKL. The CDR3 bases are TGCGCCAGCAGCCAAGATATCGGATCTGGAAACACCATATATTTT. It codes for CASSQDIGSGNTIYF.

In this sample, this clone turned up once. The chain uses TRBV28 and TRBJ2-1, with D perhaps matching TRBD1 (5 bases). Trimming took off 6 bases at V and 7 bases at J, with 13 bases between the two ends. CDR1 and CDR2 from the germline V gene are MDHEN and SYDVKM. The CDR3 loop spans 13 amino acids. In DNA form, the CDR3 reads TGTGCCAGCAGCTGGGGCCTTTGGAATGAGCAGTTCTTC. Translating it yields CASSWGLWNEQFF.

The chain is built from TRBV6-1 and TRBJ1-1; D perhaps matches TRBD1 (5 bases). CDR1 and CDR2 from the germline V gene are MNHNS and SASEGT. V gave up 0 bases and J gave up 5 bases, with 10 bases separating them. The CDR3 extends over 14 amino acids. As DNA, the CDR3 is TGTGCCAGCAGTGAAGCCGGGGGAAGGACTGAAGCTTTCTTT. This encodes CASSEAGGRTEAFF.

The V and J genes are TRBV9 and TRBJ2-7; 12 bases are a match to TRBD2. The CDR3 length is 15 residues. Germline loops: CDR1 SGDLS, CDR2 YYNGEE. Unmatched junction bases numbered 8, after V lost 4 bases and J lost 6 bases. The CDR3 nucleotides read TGTGCCAGCAGCATCCGGACTAGCGGGATTGTCGAGCAGTACTTC. This gives the protein CASSIRTSGIVEQYF.

CDR3 residues: CASSSPSGVLNTEAFF. The CDR3 DNA reads as TGTGCCAGCAGCTCCCCTTCCGGGGTTCTGAACACTGAAGCTTTCTTT. The chain combines TRBV7-9 with TRBJ1-1; D is uncertain. The length of the CDR3 is 16 residues. Germline lookup yields CDR1 SEHNR and CDR2 FQNEAQ (reference sequence). V was pared by 4 bases and J by 0 bases, with 15 bases between. Full variable domain (outside the CDR3, taken from reference TRBV7-9 and TRBJ1-1): DTGVSQNPRHKITKRGQNVTFRCDPISEHNRLYWYRQTLGQGPEFLTYFQNEAQLEKSRLLSDRFSAERPKGSFSTLEIQRTEQGDSAMYLCASSSPSGVLNTEAFFGQGTRLTVV.

This rearrangement joins TRBV2 to TRBJ2-7, with D perhaps TRBD1 (5 bases). Germline CDR1 is SNHLY and CDR2 is FYNNEI. This CDR3 contains 13 residues. The ends were cut back, 5 bases at V and 1 base at J, with 9 bases in the middle. CDR3 in amino acids: CASSSTVSYEQYF. DNA of the CDR3: TGTGCCAGCAGTTCGACAGTATCCTACGAGCAGTACTTC.

The rearrangement uses TRBV5-6 and TRBJ2-1; 9 nucleotides align to TRBD2. The V and J ends lost 3 bases and 9 bases, in that order; junction bases with no gene match: 4. CDR1 and CDR2 from the germline V gene are SGHDT and YYEEEE. This CDR3 has 13 amino acids. CDR3 in amino acids: CASSYAAGGEQFF. CDR3 DNA sequence: TGTGCCAGCAGCTATGCAGCGGGAGGTGAGCAGTTCTTC.

This chain uses TRBV29-1 with TRBJ2-7; D may match TRBD1 or TRBD2 (5 bases each). Germline-derived CDR1 and CDR2 are SQVTM and ANQGSEA. The CDR3 is made up of 11 amino acids. Trimming left V 3 bases short and J 6 bases short, with 9 bases between. The CDR3: CSVEGRGEQYF. The CDR3 coding sequence is TGCAGCGTTGAGGGACGGGGCGAGCAGTACTTC.

The V gene is TRBV6-1, the J gene TRBJ2-7, with TRBD1 identical over 9 bases. V dropped 2 bases and J dropped 4; count of bases not matched to a gene: 6. The germline V gene has CDR1 MNHNS and CDR2 SASEGT. The CDR3 is 15 amino acids. For the CDR3, the DNA is TGTGCCAGCAGTGAATTGGGGACAGGGATATACGAGCAGTACTTC. It codes for CASSELGTGIYEQYF.

The rearrangement links TRBV27 to TRBJ2-5, with D unclear. The CDR3 spans 13 residues. The V end was cut by 3 bases, the J end by 4 bases, with 9 bases between. Germline CDR1 is MNHEY and CDR2 is SMNVEV (reference sequence). CDR3 bases: TGTGCCAGCAGTTTCTTTAACGCAGAGACCCAGTACTTC. Translating gives CASSFFNAETQYF.